The sequence of this TCR beta chain was determined in a study of cytomegalovirus exposure and HLA in healthy donors. Points on this clone: Its antigen is undetermined.

This CDR3 contains 15 residues. Germline CDR1 is SGHTA and CDR2 is FQGNSA. Trimming removed 3 bases from V and 0 bases from J; junction bases left unmatched: 2. Primers: 60 Vbeta forward and 13 Jbeta reverse. The method was immunoSEQ multiplex PCR; TCRdb's version includes in-frame clones alone and lacks a portion of them. Counted here are 80,000 to 95,000 clones, about 67% occurring once; the ten biggest clones make up about 16%. Study-wide points: There were reportedly fewer N-insertions in an Asian-associated ancestry cluster than the roughly 670-donor mean, in a later analysis. Evidence from a later analysis indicated that most CMV-associated TCR beta chains looked HLA-restricted. Most TCRs appeared rarely, but some public TCRs recurred in many donors. Some TCR beta chains (164 of them) were listed as cytomegalovirus-associated.

Sequences were obtained from PBMCs. This clonotype was sampled from a woman in her late teens or twenties in good health and CMV-seropositive. This chain links TRBV7-2 with TRBJ2-7; 10 positions match TRBD2. DNA of the CDR3: TGTGCCAGCAGCTTCGGACTAGCGGTCTCCTACGAGCAGTACTTC. It translates to CASSFGLAVSYEQYF.